The 5 T cell receptor beta chains below were found in one sample sequenced in a study of T cells in Graves' hyperthyroidism and ophthalmopathy. TCR beta CDR3 sequences were amplified from RNA transcripts. First-round RT-PCR with HTBI primers amplified the TCR CDR3 region. TCRdb recomputed calls from the multiplex PCR reads with MiXCR, one row per CDR3 protein. In the table there are fewer than 850,000 distinct CDR3 sequences, approximately 15% of which are singletons. Sequenced: blood. The receptors were gathered from a man aged 50 or older with Graves' hyperthyroidism.

The chain has TRBV24-1 and TRBJ2-7; D perhaps matches TRBD2 (5 bases). Trimming took off 10 bases at V and 2 bases at J, with 17 bases between the two ends. The CDR3 totals 14 residues. Germline V gene lookup returns CDR1 KGHDR and CDR2 SFDVKD. CDR3 in amino acids: CATVGKEAPYEQYF. The CDR3 DNA reads TGTGCCACTGTGGGAAAGGAGGCTCCCTACGAGCAGTACTTC.

Regarding this clonotype: One base away lies a much larger clone, so this may be a sequencing read error. The chain uses TRBV27 and TRBJ2-2; 7 nucleotides match TRBD1. CDR1 and CDR2 (germline): MNHEY, SMNVEV (reference sequence). The CDR3 runs 15 residues. The CDR3 loop reads CASSPGTVNTGELLF. For the CDR3, the DNA is TGTGCCAGCAGCCCCGGGACAGTGAACACCGGGGAGCTGCTTTTT.

To note about this clonotype: A much larger clone is a single base away; this may be a read error. V and J are TRBV20-1 and TRBJ2-1; the match to TRBD2 covers 14 bases. J lost 6 bases, V lost 3 bases, and 10 bases had no gene match. The CDR3 is made up of 17 amino acids. The germline gives CDR1 DFQATT, CDR2 SNEGSKA (reference sequence). The CDR3: CSASAWTSGRYCNEQFF. CDR3 nucleotides: TGCAGTGCTAGCGCCTGGACTAGCGGGAGGTATTGCAATGAGCAGTTCTTC.

This clonotype has just a few counts. This sequence joins TRBV20-1 and TRBJ2-7, with D possibly being TRBD1 (6 bases). This CDR3 spans 14 amino acids. V was clipped by 6 bases and J by 2 bases, with 17 bases between them. Germline CDR1 reads DFQATT; CDR2 reads SNEGSKA (reference sequence). The CDR3 DNA is TGCAGTGCCCCAGACAGGTCTCAAGCCTACGAGCAGTACTTC. This codes for CSAPDRSQAYEQYF.

This clonotype showed up just a few times. The chain combines TRBV20-1 with TRBJ2-1; TRBD2 aligns across 9 bases. The V segment lost 2 bases and the J segment 0 bases; nucleotides outside the gene matches: 5. Per the germline V gene, CDR1 is DFQATT and CDR2 is SNEGSKA (reference sequence). The CDR3 has 16 residues. CDR3: CSARSVAGASYNEQFF. The CDR3, as DNA: TGCAGTGCTAGATCGGTAGCGGGAGCCTCCTACAATGAGCAGTTCTTC.